This T cell receptor (beta chain) was sequenced for a study of T cell repertoires in ileal Crohn's disease. Study-level information: Median disease duration was approximately eight years; approximately 32% smoked at surgery. Surgery for a complication: stricturing in around 60%, penetrating in roughly 40%. The M0 sample came from the inflamed ileal portion of the resected specimen. Study-wide findings and caveats: All patients with clonality above 26.8% had endoscopic recurrence.

Sequenced by immunoSEQ multiplex PCR; TCRdb stores in-frame clones only, minus some. The sample comprises around 5,400 clones, more than 75% of which are singletons, and more than 20% rests with the top ten. Indicated time point: inflamed ileum from the surgical specimen. Notes on this clone: Antigen: not known.

The CDR3 has 15 residues. Between the trimmed V and J ends, which lost 1 base and 0 bases, there was a span of 7 bases. Germline V gene lookup returns CDR1 SGHNT and CDR2 YYREEE (reference sequence). The gene calls are TRBV5-4 and TRBJ2-2; D remains unclear. Sequences were obtained from ileal tissue. This receptor was identified in an adult with Crohn's disease. Here the CDR3 DNA reads TGTGCCAGCAGCTTGTGGCCCACGAACACCGGGGAGCTGTTTTTT. It specifies CASSLWPTNTGELFF.